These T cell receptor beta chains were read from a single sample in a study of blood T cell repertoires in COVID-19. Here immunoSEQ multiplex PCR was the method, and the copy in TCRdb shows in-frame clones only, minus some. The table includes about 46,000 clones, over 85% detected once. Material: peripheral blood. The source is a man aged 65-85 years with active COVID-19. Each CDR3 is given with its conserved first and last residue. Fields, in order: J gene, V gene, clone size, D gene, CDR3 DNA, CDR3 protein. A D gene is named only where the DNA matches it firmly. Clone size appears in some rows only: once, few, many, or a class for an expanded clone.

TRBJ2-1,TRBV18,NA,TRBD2,TGTGCCAGCTCACCAGCCGGGACTAGCGGGACCTACAATGAGCAGTTCTTC,CASSPAGTSGTYNEQFF
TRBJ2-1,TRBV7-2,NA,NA,TGTGCCAGCAGCCCTCCTTCCCGCGGGGCCTACAATGAGCAGTTCTTC,CASSPPSRGAYNEQFF
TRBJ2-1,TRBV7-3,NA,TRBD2,TGTGCCAGCAGCTTGGGTAGCGGGAGTCCCAATGAGCAGTTCTTC,CASSLGSGSPNEQFF
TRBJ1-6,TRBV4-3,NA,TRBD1,TGCGCCAGCAGCCAGGCCCGGGACAGACATAATTCACCCCTCCACTTT,CASSQARDRHNSPLHF
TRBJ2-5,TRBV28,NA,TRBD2,TGTGCCAGCAGTTTATTTATCGGGGGGGCCGGGGAGACCCAGTACTTC,CASSLFIGGAGETQYF
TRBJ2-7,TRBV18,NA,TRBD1,TGTGCCAGCTCACCACCAGGACAGGGCGGGTACGAGCAGTACTTC,CASSPPGQGGYEQYF
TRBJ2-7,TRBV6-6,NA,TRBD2,TGTGCCACGAGAACTAGCGGGAGGTCCTACGAGCAGTACTTC,CATRTSGRSYEQYF
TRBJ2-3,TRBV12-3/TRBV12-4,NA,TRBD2,TGTGCCAGCAGTACGGGGGGAGGAGATACGCAGTATTTT,CASSTGGGDTQYF
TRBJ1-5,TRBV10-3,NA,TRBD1,TGTGCCATCAACGGACAGGGCACTCAGCCCCAGCATTTT,CAINGQGTQPQHF
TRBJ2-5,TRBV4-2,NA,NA,TGTGCCAGCAGCCAAGACATTTCTCGGACAGGAGGGGCCCAGTACTTC,CASSQDISRTGGAQYF
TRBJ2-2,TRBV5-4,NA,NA,TGTGCCAGCAGCTTGGGGGGCCGGACCGGGGAGCTGTTTTTT,CASSLGGRTGELFF
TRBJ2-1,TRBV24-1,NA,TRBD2,TGTGCCACCAGTGGGGTCCGGGGAGGGAGCAATGAGCAGTTCTTC,CATSGVRGGSNEQFF
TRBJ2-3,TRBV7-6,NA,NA,TGTGCCAGCAGCCGGGACACCCGCACAGATACGCAGTATTTT,CASSRDTRTDTQYF
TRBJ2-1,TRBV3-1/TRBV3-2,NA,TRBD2,TGTGCCAGCAGCCAGGGGCTAGCGGGGGGGGAGCAGTTCTTC,CASSQGLAGGEQFF
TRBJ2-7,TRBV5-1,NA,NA,TGCGCCAGCAGCGCGGCGGACAACTCCTACGAGCAGTACTTC,CASSAADNSYEQYF
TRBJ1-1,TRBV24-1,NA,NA,TGTGCCACCAGTGTGGGAGGCAGGGCTTTCTTT,CATSVGGRAFF
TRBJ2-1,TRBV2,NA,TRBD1,TGTGCCAGCCTGGCCGGGACAGGGGGTAGGAATGAGCAGTTCTTC,CASLAGTGGRNEQFF
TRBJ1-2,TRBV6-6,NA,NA,TGTGCCAGCAGGCCTATCGCTTACCTGAACTATGGCTACACCTTC,CASRPIAYLNYGYTF
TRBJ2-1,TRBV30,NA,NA,TGTGCCTCACAAAAACAGGGGACTGGGGGATTCGCGGGCGATGAGCAGTTCTTC,CASQKQGTGGFAGDEQFF
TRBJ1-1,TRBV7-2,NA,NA,TGTGCCAGCAGCCCTTGGGGGGGGGCGAATACTGAAGCTTTCTTT,CASSPWGGANTEAFF
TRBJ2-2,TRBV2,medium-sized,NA,TGTGCCAGCAGTGATTCCTACGTCACCGGGGAGCTGTTTTTT,CASSDSYVTGELFF
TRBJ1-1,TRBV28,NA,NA,TGTGCCAGCAGTTTACAGGCGTTGAACACTGAAGCTTTCTTT,CASSLQALNTEAFF
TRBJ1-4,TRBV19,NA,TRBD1,TGTGCCAGTAGTATACCGGGACAGGTACGCGATGAAAAACTGTTTTTT,CASSIPGQVRDEKLFF
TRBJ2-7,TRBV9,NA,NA,TGTGCCAGCAGCGTAGCTGAGGCCTACGAGCAGTACTTC,CASSVAEAYEQYF
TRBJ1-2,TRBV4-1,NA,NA,TGCGCCAGCAGCCAAGCGGACTCTACCTATGGCTACACCTTC,CASSQADSTYGYTF
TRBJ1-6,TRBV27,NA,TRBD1,TGTGCCAGCAGTTTGGACAGGGATAATTCACCCCTCCACTTT,CASSLDRDNSPLHF
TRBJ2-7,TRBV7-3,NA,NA,TGTGCCAGCAGCTTAGGGACGGGTGGCAGGGGCGACGAGCAGTACTTC,CASSLGTGGRGDEQYF
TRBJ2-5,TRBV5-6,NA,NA,TGTGCCAGCAGCTTGGTGGGGCGAGGAGAGACCCAGTACTTC,CASSLVGRGETQYF
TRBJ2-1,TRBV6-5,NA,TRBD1,TGTGCCAGCAGTTCTTTGGACAGGGTCGATGAGCAGTTCTTC,CASSSLDRVDEQFF
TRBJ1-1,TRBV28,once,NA,TGTGCCAGCAGTCCGTCGACAGGGAACACTGAAGCTTTCTTT,CASSPSTGNTEAFF
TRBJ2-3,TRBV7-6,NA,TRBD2,TGTGCCAGCAGCTTAGTTGGCGGGGGGTCCACAGATACGCAGTATTTT,CASSLVGGGSTDTQYF
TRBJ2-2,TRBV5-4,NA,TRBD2,TGTGCCAGCAGCTTGCGTGTTCTAGCGGGGGGGCCGGCAGCGGCCGGGGAGCTGTTTTTT,CASSLRVLAGGPAAAGELFF
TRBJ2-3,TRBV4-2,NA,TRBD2,TGTGCCAGCAGCCATAGCGGGATCACAGATACGCAGTATTTT,CASSHSGITDTQYF
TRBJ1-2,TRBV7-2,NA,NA,TGTGCCAGCAGCAGCTTAAGGGGTAGGGGGAACTATGGCTACACCTTC,CASSSLRGRGNYGYTF
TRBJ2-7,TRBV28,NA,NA,TGTGCCAGCAGTTTCGGAGGGGACTACGAGCAGTACTTC,CASSFGGDYEQYF
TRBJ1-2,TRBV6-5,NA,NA,TGTGCCAGCAGTTACTCGAGGGTAAACTATGGCTACACCTTC,CASSYSRVNYGYTF
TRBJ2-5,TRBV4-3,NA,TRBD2,TGCGCCAGCAGCCAGGCCTATTTGGCGGGGGTCCAAGAGACCCAGTACTTC,CASSQAYLAGVQETQYF
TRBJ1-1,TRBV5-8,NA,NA,TGTGCCAGCAGCTTGGGAGTCAACCTCAACACTGAAGCTTTCTTT,CASSLGVNLNTEAFF
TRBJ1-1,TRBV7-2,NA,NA,TGTGCCAGCAGTTCGGGGGGGAACACTGAAGCTTTCTTT,CASSSGGNTEAFF
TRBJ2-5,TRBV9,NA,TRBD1,TGTGCCAGCAGCGAGAGGGGAACTACAGGGGCAGGGACCCAGTACTTC,CASSERGTTGAGTQYF
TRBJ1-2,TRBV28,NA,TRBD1,TGTGCCAGCAGCCCTACAGGGGTAAACTATGGCTACACCTTC,CASSPTGVNYGYTF
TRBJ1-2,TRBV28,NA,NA,TGTGCCAGCAGTTCGGGAAGCACCGGGAACTATGGCTACACCTTC,CASSSGSTGNYGYTF
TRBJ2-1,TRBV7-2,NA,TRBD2,TGTGCCAGCAGCTCAGCGTCCGGGACTAGCAGAAAGCAGTTCTTC,CASSSASGTSRKQFF
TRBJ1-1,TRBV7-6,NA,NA,TGTGCCAGCAGCTCAGGAACAGGGATTATTAACACTGAAGCTTTCTTT,CASSSGTGIINTEAFF
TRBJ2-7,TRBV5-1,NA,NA,TGCGCCAGCAGACCGACTAGTGTCGGAGGATACGAGCAGTACTTC,CASRPTSVGGYEQYF
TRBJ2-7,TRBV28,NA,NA,TGTGCCAGCAGTTTGAGCGGACAGCTCTCCTACGAGCAGTACTTC,CASSLSGQLSYEQYF
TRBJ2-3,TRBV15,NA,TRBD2,TGTGCCACCAGCAGAGCCTCACTAGCGGGGGTCACAGATACGCAGTATTTT,CATSRASLAGVTDTQYF
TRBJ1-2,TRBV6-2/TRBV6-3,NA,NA,TGTGCCAGCAGTCACCCAGGGGCGTGGGGCTACACCTTC,CASSHPGAWGYTF